This T cell receptor (beta chain) stems from a study of T-cell reconstitution after alpha-beta-depleted transplantation in children. Using unique molecular identifiers, the investigators prepared the TCRbeta library. TCRdb reprocessed the PCR reads via MiXCR and lists one record per CDR3 protein. The sample has fewer than 550,000 distinct CDR3 sequences, approximately 10% seen once. This CDR3 spans 15 amino acids. CDR1 and CDR2 (germline): MNHEY, SVGAGI. V was trimmed by 0 bases and J by 6 bases, leaving 12 bases between them. Of note for this clonotype: The target antigen is unknown.

Study outcomes and limitations: T cells produced anew were the main source of T-cell counts and diversity one year after transplant.

The clonotype originates from a female patient aged 2 to 10 who had a stem cell transplant for aplastic anemia, so the T cells may come from the graft donor. The material was PBMCs, mostly from graft donor cells, obtained 180 days after TCRalphabeta/CD19-depleted stem cell transplant. The rearrangement joins TRBV6-5 to TRBJ2-1; D not resolved. The CDR3 sequence: CASSYSKGTPNEQFF. In nucleotides, the CDR3 is TGTGCCAGCAGTTACTCGAAGGGTACCCCCAATGAGCAGTTCTTC.